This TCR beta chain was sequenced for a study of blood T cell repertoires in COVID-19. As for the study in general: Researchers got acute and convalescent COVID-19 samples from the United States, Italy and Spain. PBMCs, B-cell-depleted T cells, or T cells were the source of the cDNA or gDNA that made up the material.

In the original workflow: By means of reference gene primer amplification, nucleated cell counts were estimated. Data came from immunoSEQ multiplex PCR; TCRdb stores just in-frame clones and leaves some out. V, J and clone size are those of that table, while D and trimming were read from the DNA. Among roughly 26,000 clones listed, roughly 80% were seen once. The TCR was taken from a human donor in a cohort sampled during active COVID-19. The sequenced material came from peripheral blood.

The DNA for the CDR3 is TGTGCCAGCAGCTACTGGACAGGTCCTAGGGAGCAGTACTTC. Its translation is CASSYWTGPREQYF. The chain has TRBV5-5 and TRBJ2-7, with TRBD1 matching 7 bases. The germline CDR1 and CDR2 sequences are SGHKS and YYEKEE (reference sequence). The trim removed 3 bases at V and 7 bases at J, leaving 10 bases unmatched. CDR3 size: 14 residues.